One sample yielded the 29 T cell receptor beta chains listed below, sequenced in a study of blood T cell repertoires in COVID-19. The repertoire was sequenced with immunoSEQ multiplex PCR; TCRdb's copy has only in-frame clones and lacks some. The sample lists 200,000 to 300,000 clones, approximately 90% occurring once. What was sequenced was peripheral blood. These receptors were obtained from a man aged 55 to 69 who had recovered from COVID-19.

The chain carries TRBV7-9 and TRBJ1-1; D is ambiguous. CDR3 size: 16 residues. The V gene lost 2 bases and the J gene lost 0 bases, with 13 bases spanning the gap. Per the germline V gene, CDR1 is SEHNR and CDR2 is FQNEAQ (reference sequence). CDR3 protein: CASSLPGGVLNTEAFF. CDR3 nucleotides: TGTGCCAGCAGCTTACCGGGAGGCGTATTGAACACTGAAGCTTTCTTT.

This clone was seen a few times. The chain has TRBV7-3 and TRBJ2-3; 7 nucleotides align to TRBD2. Trimming at V came to 5 bases and at J to 1 base, leaving 3 bases not matched to a gene. Germline V gives CDR1 SGHTA, CDR2 FQGTGA. This CDR3 contains 14 residues. The CDR3 DNA reads TGTGCCAGCAGCCAGAGCGGGGGCACAGATACGCAGTATTTT. It yields the protein CASSQSGGTDTQYF.

V gene TRBV3-1 (or the pseudogene TRBV3-2) combines with J gene TRBJ1-2; the D gene is possibly TRBD1 (5 bases). CDR3 length: 16 amino acids. V gave up 4 bases and J gave up 4 bases, with 19 bases separating them. Germline V CDR1 and CDR2: LGHDT, YNNKEL (reference sequence). The CDR3 DNA reads TGTGCCAGCAGCCCCCTAGCGGCAGGGAGAAGCTATGGCTACACCTTC. Translation: CASSPLAAGRSYGYTF.

The chain recombines TRBV2 with TRBJ2-3; 9 nucleotides line up with TRBD2. Germline CDR1 is SNHLY and CDR2 is FYNNEI. CDR3 size: 15 residues. Germline trimming cut 4 bases from V and 4 bases from J; bases unmatched to any gene: 6. CDR3 loop: CASSVSTSGADTQYF. In nucleotides, the CDR3 is TGTGCCAGCAGTGTATCGACTAGCGGAGCAGATACGCAGTATTTT.

The sample holds a few counts of this clone. The genes are TRBV27 and TRBJ1-6, with unresolved D. V was shortened by 6 bases and J by 8 bases, with 8 bases between the two germline ends. There are 12 residues in the CDR3. Per germline, CDR1 MNHEY and CDR2 SMNVEV (reference sequence). In nucleotides, the CDR3 is TGTGCCAGCAGCCGGGGAGATTCACCCCTCCACTTT. Protein sequence: CASSRGDSPLHF.

This chain connects TRBV6-5 to TRBJ2-7; D is ambiguous. The CDR3 has 14 amino acids. V was cut by 6 bases and J by 0 bases, with 12 bases left in between. CDR1 MNHEY and CDR2 SVGAGI come from the germline V gene. The CDR3 protein is CASSKAGSSYEQYF. The CDR3 DNA reads as TGTGCCAGCAGCAAAGCAGGCTCCTCCTACGAGCAGTACTTC.

V is TRBV25-1 and J is TRBJ2-1; TRBD2 agrees at 9 bases. The CDR3 is made up of 16 amino acids. CDR1 and CDR2 (germline): MGHDK, SYGVNS. The J segment lost 3 bases and the V segment lost 2 bases, leaving 5 bases of the junction unmatched. CDR3 DNA sequence: TGTGCCAGCAGTGAACCCTTAGCGGGGGACTACAATGAGCAGTTCTTC. Translation: CASSEPLAGDYNEQFF.

This clone came up once. V usage is TRBV12-2 and J usage is TRBJ2-5; the listed D gene, TRBD2, was not tested against the DNA. TRBV12-2 is labeled a pseudogene. This CDR3 is built from 14 residues. CDR3: CASRLRGDQETQYF. The CDR3 DNA reads TGTGCAAGTCGCTTACGCGGCGACCAAGAGACCCAGTACTTC.

The chain employs TRBV4-2 and TRBJ2-7; 8 bases fit TRBD1. The CDR3 is made up of 16 amino acids. Trimming at V came to 3 bases and at J to 1 base, leaving 8 bases not matched to a gene. The V gene's germline CDR1 is LGHNA and CDR2 YNFKEQ. The CDR3 DNA follows: TGTGCCAGCAGCCACAGGACAGGGCCCTTTTCCTACGAGCAGTACTTC. It codes for CASSHRTGPFSYEQYF.

The genes are TRBV5-1 and TRBJ1-1, with 10 bases lining up with TRBD1. Germline V lookup: CDR1 SGHRS, CDR2 YFSETQ. CDR3 length: 17 amino acids. Trimming removed 1 base from V and 6 bases from J; junction bases left unmatched: 12. In DNA, the CDR3 is TGCGCCAGCAGCTTGAGGGGACAGGGGTCACCCCGAGCTGAAGCTTTCTTT. This translates into CASSLRGQGSPRAEAFF. Filled out from reference TRBV5-1 and TRBJ1-1, the complete variable domain reads KAGVTQTPRYLIKTRGQQVTLSCSPISGHRSVSWYQQTPGQGLQFLFEYFSETQRNKGNFPGRFSGRQFSNSRSEMNVSTLELGDSALYLCASSLRGQGSPRAEAFFGQGTRLTVV.

This chain uses TRBV19 with TRBJ2-7; D may be TRBD1 (7 bases). In germline, CDR1 is LNHDA, CDR2 SQIVND (reference sequence). The CDR3 length is 11 residues. Trimming took 8 bases from V and 6 from J, leaving 11 bases between them. The CDR3 region has the DNA TGTGCCAGTTTCCAGGGGGGCGAGCAGTACTTC. Translated: CASFQGGEQYF.

This clone came up a few times. The chain recombines TRBV29-1 with TRBJ2-1; 12 positions agree with TRBD2. V dropped 5 bases and J dropped 6; count of bases not matched to a gene: 8. There are 15 residues in the CDR3. The V gene's germline CDR1 is SQVTM and CDR2 ANQGSEA. DNA for the CDR3: TGCAGCGTTAAAGTCCCACTAGCGGGGGGCAATGAGCAGTTCTTC. Its protein product is CSVKVPLAGGNEQFF.

There are a few counts of this clone. This chain joins TRBV5-1 and TRBJ2-1; TRBD2 agrees at 7 bases. CDR3 length equals 14 residues. V shed 1 base and J 2 bases; nucleotides not matched to a gene: 0. CDR1 and CDR2 (germline): SGHRS, YFSETQ. In nucleotides, the CDR3 is TGCGCCAGCAGCTTGACTAGCGCCTACAATGAGCAGTTCTTC. Translating gives CASSLTSAYNEQFF.

This chain links TRBV5-1 with TRBJ1-2, with 10 bases aligning to TRBD1. This CDR3 has 14 residues. The germline CDR1 and CDR2 sequences are SGHRS and YFSETQ. V was clipped by 2 bases and J by 6 bases; unmatched bases: 4. CDR3: CASSLEGTGDGYTF. The CDR3 DNA reads TGCGCCAGCAGCTTAGAAGGGACAGGGGATGGCTACACCTTC.

This clone has a single count. The chain is built from TRBV4-1 and TRBJ2-2; D is ambiguous. V dropped 1 base and J dropped 5 bases, with 11 bases sitting between them. Germline V gene lookup returns CDR1 MGHRA and CDR2 YSYEKL. The CDR3 length is 15 residues. The CDR3 reads CASSQGRTLTGELFF. The CDR3 DNA follows: TGCGCCAGCAGCCAAGGGAGAACGTTAACCGGGGAGCTGTTTTTT.

The J gene is TRBJ1-1, the V gene TRBV19; the match to TRBD1 covers 8 bases. Germline trimming cut 5 bases from V and 2 bases from J; bases unmatched to any gene: 7. The CDR3 has 15 residues. Germline assignment: CDR1 LNHDA and CDR2 SQIVND (reference sequence). The CDR3 here is CASSQDRARNTEAFF. In nucleotides, the CDR3 is TGTGCCAGTAGTCAGGACAGGGCGAGAAACACTGAAGCTTTCTTT.

V and J are TRBV30 and TRBJ2-6; 9 bases match TRBD1. V trimming: 8 bases; J trimming: 3 bases; junction bases outside the gene matches: 8. This CDR3 has 15 amino acids. Germline V gene lookup returns CDR1 GTSNPN and CDR2 SVGIG (reference sequence). CDR3 DNA sequence: TGTGCCATACAGGGGGCTCTGGTTGGGGCCAACGTCCTGACTTTC. Translated: CAIQGALVGANVLTF. Drawing the rest from reference TRBV30 and TRBJ2-6, the complete variable domain is SQTIHQWPATLVQPVGSPLSLECTVEGTSNPNLYWYRQAAGRGLQLLFYSVGIGQISSEVPQNLSASRPQDRQFILSSKKLLLSDSGFYLCAIQGALVGANVLTFGAGSRLTVL.

The sample holds one count of this clone. The V gene is TRBV24-1, the J gene TRBJ2-3; D may be TRBD1 (6 bases). The V and J ends lost 6 bases and 1 base respectively, with 7 bases between them. The length of the CDR3 is 13 residues. Germline lookup yields CDR1 KGHDR and CDR2 SFDVKD. CDR3 nucleotide sequence: TGTGCCACCAGTAACAGGGGCACAGATACGCAGTATTTT. It codes for CATSNRGTDTQYF.

The rearrangement uses TRBV7-8 and TRBJ2-3; D may be TRBD1 (5 bases). CDR1 is SGHVS, CDR2 FQNEAQ, per germline. V was cut by 5 bases and J by 0 bases, with 12 bases left in between. The CDR3 is 15 residues long. CDR3 region: CASSPDTYSTDTQYF. The CDR3, as DNA: TGTGCCAGCAGCCCGGACACCTATAGCACAGATACGCAGTATTTT.

This rearrangement joins TRBV18 to TRBJ2-3; no definite D call. The CDR3 has 15 residues. With 0 bases removed from V and 4 bases from J, the gap between germline ends came to 11 bases. Germline V gives CDR1 KGHSH, CDR2 LQKENI. CDR3: CASSPPVIRSDTQYF. The DNA of the CDR3 is TGTGCCAGCTCACCACCCGTAATCCGTTCAGATACGCAGTATTTT.

In DNA, the CDR3 is TGTGCCAGCGCACAAAAAAACAGGGTCACTGAAGCTTTCTTT. Translated, it gives CASAQKNRVTEAFF. The chain is built from TRBV25-1 and TRBJ1-1, with a tentative D call TRBD1 (6 bases). V lost 8 bases to trimming and J lost 4 bases, with 17 bases between them. This CDR3 comprises 14 residues. Germline V gives CDR1 MGHDK, CDR2 SYGVNS. Drawing the rest from reference TRBV25-1 and TRBJ1-1, the complete variable domain is EADIYQTPRYLVIGTGKKITLECSQTMGHDKMYWYQQDPGMELHLIHYSYGVNSTEKGDLSSESTVSRIRTEHFPLTLESARPSHTSQYLCASAQKNRVTEAFFGQGTRLTVV.

V is TRBV5-1 and J is TRBJ2-3; D ambiguous. Trimming removed 1 base from V and 0 bases from J, with 9 bases in between. The CDR3 has 15 amino acids. Germline CDR1 and CDR2: SGHRS and YFSETQ. The CDR3 is CASSLTVPSTDTQYF. CDR3 DNA sequence: TGCGCCAGCAGCTTGACAGTTCCTAGCACAGATACGCAGTATTTT.

The chain employs TRBV27 and TRBJ2-1; 13 nucleotides match TRBD2. Looked up from germline, CDR1 is MNHEY and CDR2 is SMNVEV (reference sequence). The CDR3 contains 16 residues. Trimming cost V 2 bases and J 8 bases; bases outside gene matches: 6. The CDR3, as DNA: TGTGCCAGCAGTTTACTAACTAGCGGGGGGGCATATGAGCAGTTCTTC. As protein: CASSLLTSGGAYEQFF.

The chain has TRBV24-1 and TRBJ2-2; TRBD2 agrees at 8 bases. The V gene end was trimmed by 7 bases and the J gene end by 4 bases; junction bases not matched to a gene: 13. The CDR3 has 17 amino acids. CDR1 is KGHDR and CDR2 is SFDVKD in the germline V gene. The CDR3 protein is CATSPLGPGTSTGELFF. CDR3 coding DNA: TGTGCCACCAGCCCCTTGGGTCCGGGGACTAGCACCGGGGAGCTGTTTTTT.

The rearrangement joins TRBV24-1 to TRBJ2-7; D unclear. V lost 2 bases, J lost 4 bases, and 2 bases lay in between. The CDR3 runs 11 residues. CDR1 KGHDR and CDR2 SFDVKD come from the germline V gene. CDR3 nucleotide sequence: TGTGCCACCAGTGATTCGTACGAGCAGTACTTC. It encodes CATSDSYEQYF.

This chain links TRBV3-1 (or the pseudogene TRBV3-2) with TRBJ2-7; no reliable D call. Per germline, CDR1 LGHDT and CDR2 YNNKEL (reference sequence). The CDR3 length is 14 residues. V was cut by 6 bases and J by 0 bases, with 12 bases left in between. CDR3 DNA sequence: TGTGCCAGCAGTTTCCTTCTTAGCTCCTACGAGCAGTACTTC. It encodes CASSFLLSSYEQYF.

This rearrangement joins TRBV7-3 to TRBJ2-2; TRBD1 agrees at 8 bases. The germline V gene has CDR1 SGHTA and CDR2 FQGTGA. This CDR3 is 15 amino acids long. J lost 4 bases, V lost 6 bases, and 7 bases had no gene match. CDR3 protein: CASSPGGAGTGELFF. The DNA for the CDR3 is TGTGCCAGCAGTCCAGGGGGCGCCGGCACCGGGGAGCTGTTTTTT.

V gene TRBV5-4 combines with J gene TRBJ2-7; the match to TRBD1 covers 8 bases. The CDR3 covers 15 residues. Losses at the gene ends were 3 bases for V and 0 bases for J; bases not matched to a gene: 5. Germline CDR1 and CDR2: SGHNT and YYREEE (reference sequence). CDR3 sequence reads: CASSSDRGPSYEQYF. CDR3 DNA: TGTGCCAGCAGCTCTGACAGGGGCCCCTCCTACGAGCAGTACTTC.

This clone showed up just a few times. This rearrangement joins TRBV3-1 (or the pseudogene TRBV3-2) to TRBJ2-7; possible D gene TRBD2, 5 bases. The germline CDR1 and CDR2 sequences are LGHDT and YNNKEL (reference sequence). The CDR3 covers 12 residues. Trimming took 4 bases from V and 4 from J, leaving 8 bases between them. The CDR3 here is CASSRTGYEQYF. The DNA for the CDR3 is TGTGCCAGCAGCCGGACTGGATACGAGCAGTACTTC.